Each of the 19 T cell receptor beta chains below was sequenced from the same sample in a study of T-cell memory formation after mild COVID-19. TCRdb re-derived calls from the 5' RACE reads in MiXCR, one entry per CDR3 protein. The repertoire holds nearly 110,000 distinct CDR3 sequences, around 14% seen once, with roughly 40% in the top ten. Sequencing input: PBMCs or a T cell subset sorted from them (not recorded which). Source of these receptors: a man aged 18 to 29 who had mild COVID-19 (a few samples of this study predate the infection). Cell type and time point are not known.

This chain links TRBV6-6 with TRBJ2-5; no firm D call. The length of the CDR3 is 16 residues. In germline, CDR1 is MNHNY, CDR2 SVGAGI (reference sequence). Trimming took 6 bases from V and 0 from J, leaving 17 bases between them. The CDR3 reads CASRPRTTDNQETQYF. CDR3 nucleotides: TGTGCCAGCAGACCCCGTACTACAGATAACCAAGAGACCCAGTACTTC.

The chain combines TRBV12-3 or TRBV12-4 with TRBJ1-1, with unresolved D. Trimming cost V 8 bases and J 2 bases, with 12 bases left between them. The CDR3 length is 13 residues. CDR3 region: CASDQQLNTEAFF. In DNA form, the CDR3 reads TGTGCCAGCGACCAACAGCTTAACACTGAAGCTTTCTTT.

This clonotype was observed a handful of times. The rearrangement links TRBV9 to TRBJ2-3; TRBD2 matches at 8 bases. The CDR3 sequence is 15 residues long. The junction had 1 base not matched to a gene; V was cut back by 0 bases and J by 1 base. Germline CDR1 and CDR2: SGDLS and YYNGEE. The CDR3 DNA sequence: TGTGCCAGCAGCGTAGCAGCGGGGGGCACAGATACGCAGTATTTT. Protein product: CASSVAAGGTDTQYF.

The chain is built from TRBV14 and TRBJ2-1; D is possibly TRBD1 or TRBD2 (5 bases each). V lost 3 bases and J lost 9, with 21 bases in between. CDR3 length equals 16 residues. Germline CDR1 reads SGHDN; CDR2 reads FVKESK. The chain's CDR3 is CASSHLRDPLLIEQFF. The CDR3 DNA follows: TGTGCCAGCAGCCACCTCCGGGACCCCCTTTTGATTGAGCAGTTCTTC.

V is TRBV5-1 and J is TRBJ1-6; 7 bases are shared with TRBD1. Looked up from germline, CDR1 is SGHRS and CDR2 is YFSETQ. V dropped 4 bases and J dropped 11; count of bases not matched to a gene: 12. The CDR3 totals 15 residues. As DNA, the CDR3 is TGCGCCAGCAGCCCCGAGACAGGGTCGATTGCACCCCTCCACTTT. Its translation is CASSPETGSIAPLHF.

The V call is TRBV6-5, the J call TRBJ2-1; D unclear. Germline CDR1 reads MNHEY; CDR2 reads SVGAGI. Trimming stripped 5 bases from V and 8 bases from J, with 19 bases between. The CDR3 is made up of 15 amino acids. CDR3 in amino acids: CASSPLGVRPHEQFF. The CDR3 region has the DNA TGTGCCAGCAGTCCTCTCGGCGTACGTCCCCATGAGCAGTTCTTC.

This clonotype was seen only a few times. Here the CDR3 DNA reads TGCAGTGCCAAAGGACAGGTGGGGGTGGAGGGCAATCAGCCCCAGCATTTT. Translated, it gives CSAKGQVGVEGNQPQHF. V and J are TRBV20-1 and TRBJ1-5; 7 nucleotides line up with TRBD1. Germline CDR1 and CDR2: DFQATT and SNEGSKA (reference sequence). The CDR3 totals 17 residues. V was clipped by 6 bases and J by 2 bases; unmatched bases: 16.

The rearrangement joins TRBV12-3 or TRBV12-4 to TRBJ1-5, with 7 bases lining up with TRBD1. The CDR3 is 15 residues long. Losses at the gene ends were 5 bases for V and 0 bases for J; bases not matched to a gene: 4. The CDR3 region has the DNA TGTGCCAGCAGTATTACAGGGGATAGCAATCAGCCCCAGCATTTT. Translation: CASSITGDSNQPQHF.

Written as DNA, the CDR3 is TGCGCCAGCAGCCAGTCACCGGGGGACTCTGGAAACACCATATATTTT. It codes for CASSQSPGDSGNTIYF. The V gene is TRBV4-1, the J gene TRBJ1-3; D might be TRBD1 (5 bases). Germline lookup yields CDR1 MGHRA and CDR2 YSYEKL. Trimming cost V 3 bases and J 0 bases, with 12 bases left between them. The CDR3 sequence is 16 residues long.

This chain joins TRBV18 and TRBJ2-7; TRBD1 matches 8 bases. The germline gives CDR1 KGHSH, CDR2 LQKENI. This CDR3 region has 15 residues. Unmatched junction bases numbered 12, after V lost 6 bases and J lost 5 bases. The chain's CDR3 is CASSPTGQGGHEQYF. CDR3 sequence (DNA): TGTGCCAGCTCCCCTACCGGACAGGGAGGCCACGAGCAGTACTTC.

This clonotype was counted between two and nine times. The V call is TRBV6-1, the J call TRBJ2-7; D gene uncertain. Germline lookup yields CDR1 MNHNS and CDR2 SASEGT. The ends were cut back, 1 base at V and 3 bases at J, with 7 bases in the middle. The CDR3 extends over 13 amino acids. CDR3 bases: TGTGCCAGCAGTGAAGGGACGGACTACGAGCAGTACTTC. It codes for CASSEGTDYEQYF.

CDR3 amino acids: CASSYENEETQYF. The CDR3 nucleotides are TGTGCCAGCAGTTACGAGAACGAGGAGACCCAGTACTTC. This chain connects TRBV6-2 or TRBV6-3 to TRBJ2-5; D is uncertain. Looked up from germline, CDR1 is MNHEY and CDR2 is SVGEGT. The CDR3 has 13 residues. V was pared by 2 bases and J by 5 bases, with 9 bases between.

The V and J genes are TRBV15 and TRBJ2-3; 10 bases are shared with TRBD2. The CDR3 sequence is 15 residues long. Losses at the gene ends were 3 bases for V and 4 bases for J; bases not matched to a gene: 4. CDR1 and CDR2 from the germline V gene are LNHNV and YYDKDF (reference sequence). Here the CDR3 DNA reads TGTGCCACCAGCAGCGAGCGGGGGGGAGCAGATACGCAGTATTTT. Encoded protein: CATSSERGGADTQYF.

The chain links TRBV7-2 to TRBJ1-5; 8 bases match TRBD1. Losses at the gene ends were 5 bases for V and 7 bases for J; bases not matched to a gene: 10. Looked up from germline, CDR1 is SGHTA and CDR2 is FQGNSA. This CDR3 has 15 amino acids. The CDR3 here is CASSRTGGQGQPQHF. CDR3 nucleotides: TGTGCCAGCAGCCGTACAGGGGGGCAAGGACAGCCCCAGCATTTT. The full variable domain, rest sourced from reference TRBV7-2 and TRBJ1-5, is GAGVSQSPSNKVTEKGKDVELRCDPISGHTALYWYRQSLGQGLEFLIYFQGNSAPDKSGLPSDRFSAERTGGSVSTLTIQRTQQEDSAVYLCASSRTGGQGQPQHFGDGTRLSIL.

This clonotype appeared a few times. This chain uses TRBV20-1 with TRBJ2-5; 7 bases are shared with TRBD1. This CDR3 has 13 residues. V shed 4 bases, J shed 4 bases, and the junction held 6 bases outside the gene matches. Germline V gene lookup returns CDR1 DFQATT and CDR2 SNEGSKA (reference sequence). The CDR3 DNA reads TGCAGTGCTAAATTCTACAGGGGAGAGACCCAGTACTTC. Its protein is CSAKFYRGETQYF.

The rearrangement uses TRBV7-6 and TRBJ2-7, with 11 bases lining up with TRBD2. There are 14 residues in the CDR3. Trimming removed 5 bases from V and 5 bases from J; junction bases left unmatched: 5. Per germline, CDR1 SGHVS and CDR2 FNYEAQ. The CDR3 protein is CASSPRLAGHEQYF. DNA for the CDR3: TGTGCCAGCAGCCCCAGACTAGCGGGACACGAGCAGTACTTC.

The chain is built from TRBV6-2 or TRBV6-3 and TRBJ2-3; 10 bases match TRBD2. Germline loops: CDR1 MNHEY, CDR2 SVGEGT. This CDR3 spans 17 amino acids. V trimming: 2 bases; J trimming: 5 bases; junction bases outside the gene matches: 10. CDR3 bases: TGTGCCAGCAGTTACCCGGGAGCGGGGGGGCTTAGAGATACGCAGTATTTT. Protein sequence: CASSYPGAGGLRDTQYF.

This clonotype appeared a few times. This sequence joins TRBV28 and TRBJ2-2; D might be TRBD1 (6 bases). This CDR3 has 20 residues. The V gene lost 6 bases and the J gene lost 0 bases, with 26 bases spanning the gap. The V gene's germline CDR1 is MDHEN and CDR2 SYDVKM. CDR3 region: CASRIPPWDTLPSNTGELFF. CDR3 sequence (DNA): TGTGCCAGCAGAATACCTCCGTGGGACACCCTTCCTTCGAACACCGGGGAGCTGTTTTTT.

This clonotype has at least ten counts. This chain connects TRBV20-1 to TRBJ2-5, with 13 bases fitting TRBD2. V lost 4 bases and J lost 2; bases outside the gene matches: 1. Germline V gene lookup returns CDR1 DFQATT and CDR2 SNEGSKA (reference sequence). The CDR3 is 14 residues long. The CDR3 DNA sequence: TGCAGTGCTAAGGGACTAGCGGGGCAAGAGACCCAGTACTTC. Amino acids: CSAKGLAGQETQYF.